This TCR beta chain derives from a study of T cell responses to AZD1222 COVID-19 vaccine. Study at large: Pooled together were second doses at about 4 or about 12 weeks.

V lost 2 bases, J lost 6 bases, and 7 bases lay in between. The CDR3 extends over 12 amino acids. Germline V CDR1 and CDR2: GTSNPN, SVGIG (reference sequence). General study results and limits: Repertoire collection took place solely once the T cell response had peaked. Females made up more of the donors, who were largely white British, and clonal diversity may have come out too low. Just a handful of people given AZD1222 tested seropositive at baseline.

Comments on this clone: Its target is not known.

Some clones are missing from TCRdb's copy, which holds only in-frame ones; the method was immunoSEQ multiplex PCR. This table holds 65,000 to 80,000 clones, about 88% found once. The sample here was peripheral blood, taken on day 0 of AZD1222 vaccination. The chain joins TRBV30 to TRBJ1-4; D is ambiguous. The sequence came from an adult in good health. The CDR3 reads CAWSPGYEKLFF. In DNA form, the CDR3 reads TGTGCCTGGAGTCCGGGATATGAAAAACTGTTTTTT.